This is a list of T cell receptor beta chains from one sample in a study of blood T cells in healthy people across ages. From the 5' RACE reads, TCRdb called clonotypes with MiXCR, one entry per CDR3 protein. Of about 1.6 million distinct CDR3 sequences listed, around 36% are singletons. Sequenced material: blood. The source of these receptors is a woman aged 30 to 39 in good health. The CDR3 runs from the conserved cysteine through the conserved F or W. A D gene is named only where the DNA matches it firmly. Not every row has a clone size; where given, it reads once, few, many or a size class.

v_gene	j_gene	abundance	d_gene	CDR3nt	CDR3aa
TRBV5-1	TRBJ2-7	few	TRBD2	TGCGCCAGCAGCTTGTGGGGACTAGAAGAGCAGTACTTC	CASSLWGLEEQYF
TRBV28	TRBJ1-5	-	-	TGTGCCACCGGGGGAGTGAGTCAGCCCCAGCATTTT	CATGGVSQPQHF
TRBV27	TRBJ1-4	-	-	TGTGCCAGCAGTTTAGGATCGTTCAGTGAAAAACTGTTTTTT	CASSLGSFSEKLFF
TRBV10-3	TRBJ2-7	few	TRBD2	TGTGCCACGAGACTAGCGGGGGTCCCCTCCTACGAGCAGTACTTC	CATRLAGVPSYEQYF
TRBV20-1	TRBJ1-2	-	TRBD1	TGCAGTGCTAGGCGGGGACAGGGAGACGGCTACACCTTC	CSARRGQGDGYTF
TRBV27	TRBJ2-7	many	-	TGTGCCAGCAGTTTACGGAACGGAGGCGAGCAGTACTTC	CASSLRNGGEQYF
TRBV20-1	TRBJ1-2	-	TRBD1	TGCAGTGCTAGAGTTTCCCAGGGGGAAGGCTATGGTTACACCTTC	CSARVSQGEGYGYTF
TRBV20-1	TRBJ1-2	-	TRBD1	TGCAGTGCTACCTTAGGACAGGCCCTCTATGGCTACACCTTC	CSATLGQALYGYTF
TRBV6-1	TRBJ1-1	-	-	TGTGCCAGCAACCAATGGCGACAGGTTACTGAAGCTTTCTTT	CASNQWRQVTEAFF
TRBV4-1	TRBJ2-5	many	-	TGTGCCAGCAGCCATCCCGGGGGAGGACAGGAGACCCAGTACTTC	CASSHPGGGQETQYF
TRBV9	TRBJ1-1	-	TRBD1	TGTGCCAGCAGCTCCTCATTGGGACAGGGCCCCAACACTGGAGCTTTCTTT	CASSSSLGQGPNTGAFF
TRBV7-2	TRBJ1-2	once	-	TGTGCCAGCAGCCCCCTTGCGGACGGCTACACCTTC	CASSPLADGYTF
TRBV12-3/TRBV12-4	TRBJ2-5	-	-	TGCGCCAGCAGTTCCTTCGCGGCGGCCACCCAGTACTTC	CASSSFAAATQYF
TRBV7-2	TRBJ2-1	few	TRBD2	TGTGCCAGCAGCCCTGGACTAGCGGGAGACTATGAGCAGTTCTTC	CASSPGLAGDYEQFF
TRBV20-1	TRBJ1-5	-	-	TGCAGTGCATCGAAGGGAAGCTTGGTTCTCCAAGGGCAGCCCCAGCATTTT	CSASKGSLVLQGQPQHF
TRBV7-9	TRBJ1-6	many	-	TGTGCCAGCAGCGCGGGCCCCTTTAATTCACCCCTCCACTTT	CASSAGPFNSPLHF
TRBV5-1	TRBJ1-1	-	-	TGCGCCAGCAGGGAAGGAGAGCGGAACACTGAAGCTTTCTTT	CASREGERNTEAFF
TRBV5-1	TRBJ1-2	-	TRBD1	TGCGCCAGCAGCTCGGAGGGACAGGGCTTCGGCTACACCTTC	CASSSEGQGFGYTF
TRBV20-1	TRBJ2-7	-	TRBD2	TGCAGTGCTAGAAAGGATAGCGGGAGGGACTTCTACGAGCAGTACTTC	CSARKDSGRDFYEQYF
TRBV7-6	TRBJ2-7	-	TRBD2	TGTGCCAGCAGCCCAGGACTAGCGGGAGGGAAAGAGCAGTACTTC	CASSPGLAGGKEQYF
TRBV5-1	TRBJ2-5	-	TRBD2	TGCGCCAGCAGCTTACTTCTAGCGGGGGAGACCCAGTACTTC	CASSLLLAGETQYF
TRBV7-9	TRBJ2-7	many	-	TGTGCCAGCAGTCGGGACTTCTACGAGCAGTACTTC	CASSRDFYEQYF
TRBV6-6	TRBJ2-3	many	-	TGTGCCAGCAGTTTAGTAATCGGAGATACGCAGTATTTT	CASSLVIGDTQYF
TRBV28	TRBJ1-2	few	-	TGTGCCAGCAGTTTCGGAGGCGGCAGCTATGGCTACACCTTC	CASSFGGGSYGYTF
TRBV9	TRBJ2-3	few	-	TGTGCCAACAGCGAAACAGGGTACCCAGATACGCAGTATTTT	CANSETGYPDTQYF
TRBV15	TRBJ2-5	few	-	TGTGCCACCAGCAGAGGGGAGAAAGAGCAGTACTTC	CATSRGEKEQYF
TRBV7-9	TRBJ2-3	-	-	TGTGCCAGCAGCTTAGCCGGGGCCGTCCGCGATACGCAGTATTTT	CASSLAGAVRDTQYF
TRBV10-3	TRBJ1-4	-	-	TGTGCCATCAGTGAGTCAGGGACCATGTATGAAAAACTGTTTTTT	CAISESGTMYEKLFF
TRBV4-2	TRBJ2-7	-	-	TGTGCCAGCAGCCAGATACAGGGTGCGAGCTACGAGCAGTACTTC	CASSQIQGASYEQYF
TRBV5-1	TRBJ2-5	-	-	TGCGCCAGCAGCTCGGCCCGCCCGCAGGAGGGGGCCGAAAGTAGGACCCAGTACTTC	CASSSARPQEGAESRTQYF
TRBV27	TRBJ2-2	-	TRBD2	TGTGCCAGCAGTTCCCTCAGCGGGAGAGCCTCCGGGGAGCTGTTTTTT	CASSSLSGRASGELFF
TRBV5-4	TRBJ1-2	-	-	TGTGCCAGCAGCTCGGACAATGGCTACACCTTC	CASSSDNGYTF
TRBV20-1	TRBJ2-5	many	TRBD1	TGCAGTGCTAGACCCCACGGGACAGGGCGGTCTAGGGAGACCCAGTACTTC	CSARPHGTGRSRETQYF
TRBV7-7	TRBJ1-2	few	TRBD1	TGTGCCAGCAGCTTAGGACAGGGTTTTTTCCATGGCTACACCTTC	CASSLGQGFFHGYTF
TRBV12-3/TRBV12-4	TRBJ1-1	-	TRBD1	TGTGCCAGCAGTTTTGGGACAGGGCGTTTCTTT	CASSFGTGRFF
TRBV29-1	TRBJ2-1	few	TRBD2	TGCAGCGTTGAAGATCGAGGAGCGGGGGGGCCAGGGGAGCAGTTCTTC	CSVEDRGAGGPGEQFF
TRBV19	TRBJ1-2	many	-	TGTGCCAGTAGTATCTCGTCGTTCACTAACTATGGCTACACCTTC	CASSISSFTNYGYTF
TRBV6-5	TRBJ2-5	few	-	TGTGCCAGCAAATCCGGTTTTGGGGTTGAGACCCAGTACTTC	CASKSGFGVETQYF
TRBV28	TRBJ1-5	-	-	TGTGCCAGCAGTTTGTCAGGTCCGGCGGGCAATCAGCCCCAGCATTTT	CASSLSGPAGNQPQHF
TRBV12-3/TRBV12-4	TRBJ2-5	-	-	TGTGCCAGCAGTTTGTCGCGGAGGGGGGAGACCCAGTACTTC	CASSLSRRGETQYF
TRBV25-1	TRBJ2-3	-	-	TGTGCCAGCAGTGAATCCCTCGGGGGCGGGAGCAACACAGATACGCAGTATTTT	CASSESLGGGSNTDTQYF
TRBV27	TRBJ2-6	-	-	TGTGCCAGCAGCTTGCTTGGGGCCAACGTCCTGACTTTC	CASSLLGANVLTF
TRBV2	TRBJ2-5	-	-	TGTGCCAGCCACCAGCGGCAAGAGACCCAGTACTTC	CASHQRQETQYF
TRBV18	TRBJ1-2	-	TRBD1	TGTGCCAGCTTGGCCGGGACAGGCTATGGCTACACCTTC	CASLAGTGYGYTF
TRBV28	TRBJ2-7	few	-	TGTGCCAGCAGTTTGCCCCTCGATTACGAGCAGTACTTC	CASSLPLDYEQYF
TRBV5-6	TRBJ2-7	-	-	-	CASSWGAGSSYEQDF
TRBV5-1	TRBJ2-1	-	-	TGCGCCAGCAGCCTGGGGATAGGGGCTTACAGTGAGCAGTTCTTC	CASSLGIGAYSEQFF
TRBV5-1	TRBJ1-2	many	-	TGCGCCAGCAGCTTGGATTCCCCTCCGGGGCTCTATGGCTACACCTTC	CASSLDSPPGLYGYTF
TRBV20-1	TRBJ2-1	few	TRBD2	TGCAGTGCTAGAACCCGGGACTACCTTACCTCCTACAATGAGCAGTTCTTC	CSARTRDYLTSYNEQFF
TRBV3-1	TRBJ2-1	few	-	TGTGCCAGCAGCCCAGCCCCTATCGATGAGCAGTTCTTC	CASSPAPIDEQFF
TRBV7-2	TRBJ2-4	-	TRBD2	TGTGCCAGCAGGGGACTAGCGGGAGGGCCGGACGGGCAGTACTTC	CASRGLAGGPDGQYF
TRBV6-1	TRBJ2-3	few	TRBD1	TGTGCCAGCAGCCCTATAGCAGGGGGCAGTCTCGCAGATACGCAGTATTTT	CASSPIAGGSLADTQYF
TRBV7-7	TRBJ2-1	-	-	TGTGCCAGCAGCTCTTGCGGGGCCTGGCGTGATGAGCAGTTCTTC	CASSSCGAWRDEQFF
TRBV30	TRBJ2-1	-	-	TGTGCCTGGAGAGATACCAGTATCCATGAGCAGTTCTTC	CAWRDTSIHEQFF
TRBV5-1	TRBJ1-2	-	-	TGCGCCAGCAGCTTGACTCTCAGTTTTAACTATGGCTACACCTTC	CASSLTLSFNYGYTF
TRBV7-2	TRBJ2-3	-	TRBD1	TGTGCCAGCAGCTCCCGGGACAGTCCATGGGATACGCAGTATTTT	CASSSRDSPWDTQYF
TRBV9	TRBJ2-3	-	-	TGTGCCAGCAGCGGGGGCTTCCTCGCAGATACGCGGTATTTT	CASSGGFLADTRYF
TRBV4-1	TRBJ2-7	few	-	TGCGCCAGCAGCCAAGCCCCCGGTTGGGACGAGCAGTACTTC	CASSQAPGWDEQYF
TRBV20-1	TRBJ2-1	many	-	TGCAGTGCTGGAGAACAGTCCAATGAGCAGTTCTTC	CSAGEQSNEQFF
TRBV28	TRBJ2-7	few	-	TGTGCCAGCAGTTTGGTAGGGGAATACGAGCAGTACTTC	CASSLVGEYEQYF